This is a list of T cell receptor beta chains from one sample in a study of early T cells in non-severe SARS-CoV-2 infection. Using its own MiXCR run on the 5' RACE reads, TCRdb lists one record per CDR3 protein. The table lists tens of thousands of distinct CDR3 sequences, 12% to 15% of them singletons. The specimen sequenced was whole blood. These TCRs come from an adult who was a healthcare worker with PCR-confirmed SARS-CoV-2 infection or an uninfected control (not recorded which). Each CDR3 is given without its conserved first and last residue. The order of the fields is V gene, clone size, D gene, CDR3 protein. The D gene is left open where the match is weak. A row's size may be missing; if present it is once, few, many or a size class.

V: TRBV7-6
size: -
D: -
CDR3: ASSSSHKEQY

V: TRBV6-6
size: -
D: TRBD1
CDR3: ASSYYRDSFYEQY

V: TRBV7-6
size: -
D: TRBD1
CDR3: ASSLAQGVSYEQY

V: TRBV20-1
size: -
D: -
CDR3: SACRRTPGEQY

V: TRBV11-2
size: many
D: -
CDR3: ASSLGASGSYNEQF

V: TRBV7-6
size: -
D: TRBD1
CDR3: ASRGGAFNEQF

V: TRBV29-1
size: many
D: TRBD1
CDR3: SVPGQAYEQY

V: TRBV7-6
size: -
D: -
CDR3: ASSSLEADTQY

V: TRBV6-6
size: few
D: -
CDR3: ASSYSDSGTNEKLF

V: TRBV20-1
size: -
D: TRBD1
CDR3: SVHRGPGDYEQY

V: TRBV11-2
size: few
D: -
CDR3: ASTPGDTQY

V: TRBV6-5
size: few
D: -
CDR3: ASSYSGKQY

V: TRBV19
size: many
D: -
CDR3: ASMSRAFTYGYT

V: TRBV12-3/TRBV12-4
size: few
D: -
CDR3: ASSLIDRPPLGLH

V: TRBV29-1
size: few
D: -
CDR3: SVRPGSTEAF

V: TRBV18
size: -
D: -
CDR3: ASSPPSLASTDTQY

V: TRBV4-1
size: -
D: -
CDR3: ASSPLGGGYQPQH

V: TRBV28
size: -
D: -
CDR3: ASSAPTGVNSPLH

V: TRBV4-2
size: -
D: -
CDR3: ASSQDPRTGDSYNEQF

V: TRBV4-3
size: -
D: -
CDR3: ASSQDSDDNYGYT

V: TRBV10-2
size: -
D: -
CDR3: ASSDRGLQETQY

V: TRBV6-2/TRBV6-3
size: many
D: TRBD1
CDR3: ASTNRGSNSPLH

V: TRBV7-2
size: -
D: TRBD2
CDR3: ASSLEASGGRQQF

V: TRBV10-2
size: many
D: -
CDR3: ASSERAAYEQY

V: TRBV12-3/TRBV12-4
size: few
D: -
CDR3: ASRFPGPSNTQY

V: TRBV9
size: -
D: -
CDR3: ASSVGDIAYEQY

V: TRBV16
size: -
D: -
CDR3: ASSQRRGNYGYT

V: TRBV28
size: -
D: -
CDR3: ASETGQGFYGYT

V: TRBV12-3/TRBV12-4
size: many
D: -
CDR3: ASRRDSYSGNTIY